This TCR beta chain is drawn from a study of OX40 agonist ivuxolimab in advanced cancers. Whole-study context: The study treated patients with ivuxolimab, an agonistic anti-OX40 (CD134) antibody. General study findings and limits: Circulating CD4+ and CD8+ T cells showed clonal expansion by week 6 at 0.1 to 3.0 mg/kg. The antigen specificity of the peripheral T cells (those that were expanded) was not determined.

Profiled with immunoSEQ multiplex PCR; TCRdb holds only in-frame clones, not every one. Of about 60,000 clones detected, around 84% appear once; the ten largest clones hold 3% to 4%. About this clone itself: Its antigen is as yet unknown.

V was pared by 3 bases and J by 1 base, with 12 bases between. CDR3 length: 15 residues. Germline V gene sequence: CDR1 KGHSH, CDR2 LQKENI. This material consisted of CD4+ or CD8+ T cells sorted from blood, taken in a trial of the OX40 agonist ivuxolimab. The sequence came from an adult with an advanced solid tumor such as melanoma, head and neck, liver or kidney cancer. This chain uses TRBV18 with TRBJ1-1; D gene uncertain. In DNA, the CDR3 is TGTGCCAGCTCACCCCCAAGTAGACAGAACACTGAAGCTTTCTTT. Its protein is CASSPPSRQNTEAFF.